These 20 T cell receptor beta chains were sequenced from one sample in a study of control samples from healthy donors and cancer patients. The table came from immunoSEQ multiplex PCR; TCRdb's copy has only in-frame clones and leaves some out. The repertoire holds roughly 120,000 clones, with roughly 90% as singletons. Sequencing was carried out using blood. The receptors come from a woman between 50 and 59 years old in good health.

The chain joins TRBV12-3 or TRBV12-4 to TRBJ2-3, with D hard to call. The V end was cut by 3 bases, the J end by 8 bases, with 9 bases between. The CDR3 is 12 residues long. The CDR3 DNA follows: TGTGCCAGCAGTTTGATCCTTGGTACGCAGTATTTT. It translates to CASSLILGTQYF.

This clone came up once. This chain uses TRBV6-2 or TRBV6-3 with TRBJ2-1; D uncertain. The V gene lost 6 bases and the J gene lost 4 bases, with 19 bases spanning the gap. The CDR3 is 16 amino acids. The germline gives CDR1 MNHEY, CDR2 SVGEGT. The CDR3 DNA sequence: TGTGCCAGCAGCCCCCTGAAGGCAAGCTTTTACAATGAGCAGTTCTTC. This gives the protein CASSPLKASFYNEQFF.

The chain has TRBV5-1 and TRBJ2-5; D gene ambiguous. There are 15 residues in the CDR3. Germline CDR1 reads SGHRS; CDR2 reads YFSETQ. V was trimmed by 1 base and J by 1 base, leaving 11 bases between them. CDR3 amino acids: CASSLTFEIQETQYF. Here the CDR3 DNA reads TGCGCCAGCAGCTTGACGTTCGAAATCCAAGAGACCCAGTACTTC.

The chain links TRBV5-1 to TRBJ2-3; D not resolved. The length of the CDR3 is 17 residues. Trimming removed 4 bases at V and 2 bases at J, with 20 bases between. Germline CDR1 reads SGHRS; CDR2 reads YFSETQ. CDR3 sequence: CASSGNIFRPYTDTQYF. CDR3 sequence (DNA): TGCGCCAGCAGCGGTAATATTTTTAGGCCATACACAGATACGCAGTATTTT.

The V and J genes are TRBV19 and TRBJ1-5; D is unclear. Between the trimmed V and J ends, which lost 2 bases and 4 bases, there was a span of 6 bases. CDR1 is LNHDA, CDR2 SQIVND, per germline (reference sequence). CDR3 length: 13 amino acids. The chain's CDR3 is CASSILGNQPQHF. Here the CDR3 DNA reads TGTGCCAGTAGTATACTAGGAAATCAGCCCCAGCATTTT.

As DNA, the CDR3 is TGTGCCAGCAGTTTAGGGGCAGGGGCCGAGCAGTACGTC. Encoded protein: CASSLGAGAEQYV. The chain carries TRBV27 and TRBJ2-7; D may be TRBD1 (6 bases). Germline values: CDR1 MNHEY, CDR2 SMNVEV (reference sequence). This CDR3 region has 13 residues. V was trimmed by 2 bases and J by 6 bases, leaving 11 bases between them.

CDR3 coding DNA: TGTGCCAGCAGCCAATTGACAGGCAACTATGGCTACACCTTC. Amino acid sequence: CASSQLTGNYGYTF. The chain is built from TRBV7-9 and TRBJ1-2, with D tentatively TRBD1 (6 bases). In germline, CDR1 is SEHNR, CDR2 FQNEAQ (reference sequence). This CDR3 is 14 amino acids long. Trimming removed 5 bases from V and 2 bases from J, with 12 bases in between.

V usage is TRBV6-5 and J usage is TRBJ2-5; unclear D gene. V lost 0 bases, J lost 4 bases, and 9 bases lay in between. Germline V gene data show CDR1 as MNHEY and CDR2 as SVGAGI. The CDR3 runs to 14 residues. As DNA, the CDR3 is TGTGCCAGCAGTTACTCGAGTTTCGGAGAGACCCAGTACTTC. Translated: CASSYSSFGETQYF.

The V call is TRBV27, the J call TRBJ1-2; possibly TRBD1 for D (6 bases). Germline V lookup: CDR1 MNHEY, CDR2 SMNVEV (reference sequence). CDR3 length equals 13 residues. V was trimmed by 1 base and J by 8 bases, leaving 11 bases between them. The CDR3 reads CASSLYGGEGYTF. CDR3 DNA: TGTGCCAGCAGTTTATACGGGGGCGAAGGCTACACCTTC.

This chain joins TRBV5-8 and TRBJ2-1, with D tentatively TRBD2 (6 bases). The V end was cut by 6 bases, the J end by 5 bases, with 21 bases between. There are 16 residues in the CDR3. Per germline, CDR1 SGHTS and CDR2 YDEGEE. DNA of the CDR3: TGTGCCAGCACCCCAGCGGGCCCAGGGAGAGACAATGAGCAGTTCTTC. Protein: CASTPAGPGRDNEQFF.

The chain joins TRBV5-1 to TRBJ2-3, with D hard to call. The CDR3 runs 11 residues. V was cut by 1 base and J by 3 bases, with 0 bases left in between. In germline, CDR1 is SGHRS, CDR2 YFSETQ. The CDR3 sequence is CASSLTDTQYF. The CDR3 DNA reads TGCGCCAGCAGCTTGACAGATACGCAGTATTTT.

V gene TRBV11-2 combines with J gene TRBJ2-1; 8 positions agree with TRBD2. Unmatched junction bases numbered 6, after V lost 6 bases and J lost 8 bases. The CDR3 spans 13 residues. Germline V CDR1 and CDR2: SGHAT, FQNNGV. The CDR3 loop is CASRSGSKYEQFF. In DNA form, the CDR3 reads TGTGCCAGCAGAAGCGGGAGTAAGTATGAGCAGTTCTTC. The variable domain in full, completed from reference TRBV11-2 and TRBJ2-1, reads EAGVAQSPRYKIIEKRQSVAFWCNPISGHATLYWYQQILGQGPKLLIQFQNNGVVDDSQLPKDRFSAERLKGVDSTLKIQPAKLEDSAVYLCASRSGSKYEQFFGPGTRLTVL.

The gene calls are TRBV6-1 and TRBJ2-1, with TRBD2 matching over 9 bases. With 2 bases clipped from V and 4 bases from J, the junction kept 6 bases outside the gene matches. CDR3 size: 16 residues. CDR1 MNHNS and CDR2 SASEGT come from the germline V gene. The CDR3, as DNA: TGTGCCAGCAGTGAACGGTCAGCGGGGGGATACAATGAGCAGTTCTTC. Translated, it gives CASSERSAGGYNEQFF.

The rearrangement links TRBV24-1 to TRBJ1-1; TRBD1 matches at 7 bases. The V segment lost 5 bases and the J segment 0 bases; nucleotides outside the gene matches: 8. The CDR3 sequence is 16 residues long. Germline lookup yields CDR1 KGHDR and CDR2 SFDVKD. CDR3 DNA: TGTGCCACCAGTGCGGGATACGGGACAGTGAACACTGAAGCTTTCTTT. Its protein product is CATSAGYGTVNTEAFF.

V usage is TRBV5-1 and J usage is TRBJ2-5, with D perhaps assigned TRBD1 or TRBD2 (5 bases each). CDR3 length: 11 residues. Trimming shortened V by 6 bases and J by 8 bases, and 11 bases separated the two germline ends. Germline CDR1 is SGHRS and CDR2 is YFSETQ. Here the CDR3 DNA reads TGCGCCAGCAATGAGGGGCGAACCCAGTACTTC. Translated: CASNEGRTQYF.

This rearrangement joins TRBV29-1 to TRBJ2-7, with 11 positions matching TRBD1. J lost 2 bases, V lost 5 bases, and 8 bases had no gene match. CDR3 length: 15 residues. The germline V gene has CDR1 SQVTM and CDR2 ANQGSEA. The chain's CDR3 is CSVTTGTGGTYEQYF. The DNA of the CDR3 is TGCAGCGTTACGACCGGGACAGGGGGTACCTACGAGCAGTACTTC.

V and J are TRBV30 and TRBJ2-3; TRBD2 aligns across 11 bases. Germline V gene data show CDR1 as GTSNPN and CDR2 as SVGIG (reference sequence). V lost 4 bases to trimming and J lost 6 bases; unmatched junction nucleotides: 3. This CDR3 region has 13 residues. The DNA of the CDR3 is TGTGCCTGGATTAGCGGGGGGGACGATACGCAGTATTTT. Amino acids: CAWISGGDDTQYF. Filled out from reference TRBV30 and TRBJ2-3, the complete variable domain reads SQTIHQWPATLVQPVGSPLSLECTVEGTSNPNLYWYRQAAGRGLQLLFYSVGIGQISSEVPQNLSASRPQDRQFILSSKKLLLSDSGFYLCAWISGGDDTQYFGPGTRLTVL.

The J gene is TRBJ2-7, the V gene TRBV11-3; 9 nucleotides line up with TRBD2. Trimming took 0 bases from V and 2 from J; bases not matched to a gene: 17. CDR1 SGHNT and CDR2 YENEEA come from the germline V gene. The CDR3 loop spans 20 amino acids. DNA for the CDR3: TGTGCCAGCAGCTTAGATTGGGGCGGTGTGGCGGGAGGGGGGCCCTACGAGCAGTACGTC. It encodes CASSLDWGGVAGGGPYEQYV.

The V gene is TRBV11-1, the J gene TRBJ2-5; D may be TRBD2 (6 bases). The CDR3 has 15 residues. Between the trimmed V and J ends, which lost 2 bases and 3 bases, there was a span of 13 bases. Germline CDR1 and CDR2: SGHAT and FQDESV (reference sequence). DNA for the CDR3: TGTGCCAGCAGCTTACCGTCCGGAGGGAAAGAGACCCAGTACTTC. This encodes CASSLPSGGKETQYF.

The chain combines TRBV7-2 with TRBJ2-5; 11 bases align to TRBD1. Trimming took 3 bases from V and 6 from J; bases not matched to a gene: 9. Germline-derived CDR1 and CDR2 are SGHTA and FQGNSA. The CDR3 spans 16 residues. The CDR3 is CASSLSPGTGGKTQYF. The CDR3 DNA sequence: TGTGCCAGCAGCTTGAGTCCCGGGACAGGGGGGAAGACCCAGTACTTC.